This TCR beta chain was identified in a study of T cells in Graves' hyperthyroidism and ophthalmopathy. The TCR beta CDR3 regions underwent amplification using RNA transcripts as the source. When the TCR CDR3 underwent first-round RT-PCR, the HTBI primer set was used. A single record per CDR3 protein comes from TCRdb applying MiXCR to the multiplex PCR reads. The sample records roughly 640,000 distinct CDR3 sequences, approximately 15% being singletons. Study-level results: Researchers found most expanded thyroid clonotypes above 0.001 in blood as well.

Those patients with uncontrolled infection, other autoimmune disease, pregnancy or lactation were excluded. This clonotype was seen many times. The antigen remains undetermined. Between the trimmed V and J ends, which lost 6 bases and 2 bases, there was a span of 8 bases. The CDR3 sequence is 12 residues long. The germline gives CDR1 SGHTA, CDR2 FQGNSA. The rearrangement joins TRBV7-2 to TRBJ2-7, with no clear D. The receptor was isolated from a woman aged 40 to 55 with Graves' ophthalmopathy. The sample taken for sequencing was blood. The CDR3: CASSSTPYEQYF. CDR3 coding DNA: TGTGCCAGCAGTTCTACTCCCTACGAGCAGTACTTC.